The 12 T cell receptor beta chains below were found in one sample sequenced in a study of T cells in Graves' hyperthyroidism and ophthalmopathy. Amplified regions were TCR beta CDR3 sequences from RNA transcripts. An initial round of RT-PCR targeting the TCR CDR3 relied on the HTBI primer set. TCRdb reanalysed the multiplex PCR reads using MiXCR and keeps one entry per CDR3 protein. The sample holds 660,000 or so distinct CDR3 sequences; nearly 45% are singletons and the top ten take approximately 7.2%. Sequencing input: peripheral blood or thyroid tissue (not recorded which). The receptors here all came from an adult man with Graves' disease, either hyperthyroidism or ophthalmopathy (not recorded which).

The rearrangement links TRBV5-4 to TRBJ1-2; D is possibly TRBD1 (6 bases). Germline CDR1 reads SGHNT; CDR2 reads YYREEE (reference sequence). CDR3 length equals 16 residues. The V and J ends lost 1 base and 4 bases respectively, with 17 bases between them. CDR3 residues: CASSLLSMDRTYGYTF. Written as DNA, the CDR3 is TGTGCCAGCAGCTTGCTCTCGATGGACAGAACCTATGGCTACACCTTC.

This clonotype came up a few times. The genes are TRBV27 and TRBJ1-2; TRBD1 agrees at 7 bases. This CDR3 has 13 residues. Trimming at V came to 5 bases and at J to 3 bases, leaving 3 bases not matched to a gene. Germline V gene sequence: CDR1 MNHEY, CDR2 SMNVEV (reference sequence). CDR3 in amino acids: CASSRTGHYGYTF. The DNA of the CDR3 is TGTGCCAGCAGTCGGACAGGTCACTATGGCTACACCTTC.

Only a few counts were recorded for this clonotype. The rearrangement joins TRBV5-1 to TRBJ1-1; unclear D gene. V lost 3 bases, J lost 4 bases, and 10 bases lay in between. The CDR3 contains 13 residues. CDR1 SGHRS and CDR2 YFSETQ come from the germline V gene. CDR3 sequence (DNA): TGCGCCAGCAGCTCCGAGTCCAGCACTGAAGCTTTCTTT. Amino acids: CASSSESSTEAFF.

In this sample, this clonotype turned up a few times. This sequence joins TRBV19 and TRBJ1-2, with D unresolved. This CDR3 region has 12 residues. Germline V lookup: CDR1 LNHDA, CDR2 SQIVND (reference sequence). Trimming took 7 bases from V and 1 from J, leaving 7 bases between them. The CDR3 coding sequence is TGTGCCAGTATGGACGGTAACTATGGCTACACCTTC. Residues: CASMDGNYGYTF.

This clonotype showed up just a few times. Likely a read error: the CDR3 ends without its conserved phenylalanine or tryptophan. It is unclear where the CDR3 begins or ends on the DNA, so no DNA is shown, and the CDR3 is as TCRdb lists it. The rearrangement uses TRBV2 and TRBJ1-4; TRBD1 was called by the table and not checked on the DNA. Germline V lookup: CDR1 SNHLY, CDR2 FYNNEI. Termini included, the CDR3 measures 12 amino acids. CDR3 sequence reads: CASSERMDRGLR.

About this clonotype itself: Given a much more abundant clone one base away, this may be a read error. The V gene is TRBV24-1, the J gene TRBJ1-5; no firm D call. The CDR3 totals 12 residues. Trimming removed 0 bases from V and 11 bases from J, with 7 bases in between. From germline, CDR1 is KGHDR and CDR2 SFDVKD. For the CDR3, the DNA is TGTGCCACCAGTGATTTGGGAGAGGCCCAGCATTTT. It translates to CATSDLGEAQHF.

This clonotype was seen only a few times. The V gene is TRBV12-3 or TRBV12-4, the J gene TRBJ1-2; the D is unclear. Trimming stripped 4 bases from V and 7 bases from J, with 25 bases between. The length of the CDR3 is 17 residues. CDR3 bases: TGTGCCAGCAGTTCCTACCTCGACCCGGGGTATGCGGGTGGCTACACCTTC. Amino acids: CASSSYLDPGYAGGYTF.

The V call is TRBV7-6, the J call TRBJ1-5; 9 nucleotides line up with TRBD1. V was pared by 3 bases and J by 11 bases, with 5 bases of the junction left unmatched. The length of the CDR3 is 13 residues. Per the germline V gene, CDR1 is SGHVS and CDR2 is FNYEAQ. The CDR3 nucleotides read TGTGCCAGCAGCTTCACAGGGGGCGAGACCCAGCATTTT. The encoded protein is CASSFTGGETQHF.

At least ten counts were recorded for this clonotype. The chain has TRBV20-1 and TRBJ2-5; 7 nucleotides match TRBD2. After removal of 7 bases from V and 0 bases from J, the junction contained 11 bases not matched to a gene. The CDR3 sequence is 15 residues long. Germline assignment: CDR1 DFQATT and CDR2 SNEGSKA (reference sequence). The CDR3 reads CSGRGSGVYQETQYF. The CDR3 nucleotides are TGCAGTGGGAGGGGAAGCGGGGTGTACCAAGAGACCCAGTACTTC.

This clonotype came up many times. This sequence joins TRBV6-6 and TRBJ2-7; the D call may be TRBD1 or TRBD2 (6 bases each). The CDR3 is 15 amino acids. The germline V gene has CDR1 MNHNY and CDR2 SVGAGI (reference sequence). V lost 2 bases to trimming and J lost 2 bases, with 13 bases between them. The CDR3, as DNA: TGTGCCAGCAGTTACGCCAAGGGGGGAACCTACGAGCAGTACTTC. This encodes CASSYAKGGTYEQYF.

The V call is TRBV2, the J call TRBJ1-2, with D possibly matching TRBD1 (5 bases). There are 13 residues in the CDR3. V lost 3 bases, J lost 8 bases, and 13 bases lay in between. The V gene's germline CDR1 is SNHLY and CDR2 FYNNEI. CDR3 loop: CASSDLGRRGYTF. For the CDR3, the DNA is TGTGCCAGCAGTGACCTGGGACGTCGGGGCTACACCTTC.

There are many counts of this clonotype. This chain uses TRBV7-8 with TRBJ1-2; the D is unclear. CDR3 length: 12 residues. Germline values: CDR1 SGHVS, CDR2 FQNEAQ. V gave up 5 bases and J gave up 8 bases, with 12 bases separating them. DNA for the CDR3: TGTGCCAGCAGCCCGGTCGGAGGGGGCTACACCTTC. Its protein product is CASSPVGGGYTF.